This T cell receptor (beta chain) emerged from a study of cytomegalovirus exposure and HLA in healthy donors. Study conclusions and caveats: High sensitivity and specificity were reportedly achieved when the classifier diagnosed cytomegalovirus status.

A note on this clone: The antigen is unknown.

Generated by immunoSEQ multiplex PCR, the TCRdb table keeps only in-frame clones and is missing some. The sample yields tens of thousands of clones, over 85% seen once. What was sequenced was PBMCs. This TCR derives from a young woman in good health and CMV-seropositive.

The CDR3 loop reads CASSQSQPGTSGTNEQFF. The CDR3 nucleotides are TGCGCCAGCAGCCAATCCCAACCCGGGACTAGCGGGACGAATGAGCAGTTCTTC. V gene TRBV4-1 combines with J gene TRBJ2-1, with 13 bases identical to TRBD2. Per germline, CDR1 MGHRA and CDR2 YSYEKL. V shed 2 bases and J 7 bases; nucleotides not matched to a gene: 11. CDR3 length: 18 amino acids.